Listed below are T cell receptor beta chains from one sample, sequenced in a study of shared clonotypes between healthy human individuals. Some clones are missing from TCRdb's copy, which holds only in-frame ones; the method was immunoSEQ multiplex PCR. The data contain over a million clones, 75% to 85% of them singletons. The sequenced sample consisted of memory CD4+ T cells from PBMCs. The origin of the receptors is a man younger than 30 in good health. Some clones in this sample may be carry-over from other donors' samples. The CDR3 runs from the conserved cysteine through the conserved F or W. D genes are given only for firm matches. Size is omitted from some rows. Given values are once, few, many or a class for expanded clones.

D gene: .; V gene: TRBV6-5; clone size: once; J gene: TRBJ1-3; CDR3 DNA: TGTGCCACCAGGGGTTCTGGAAACACCATATATTTT; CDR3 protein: CATRGSGNTIYF
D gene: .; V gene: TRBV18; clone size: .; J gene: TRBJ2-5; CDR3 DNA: TGTGCCAGCTCGCGTAGCGGTTCCCAAGAGACCCAGTACTTC; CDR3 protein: CASSRSGSQETQYF
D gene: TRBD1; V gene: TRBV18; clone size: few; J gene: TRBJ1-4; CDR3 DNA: TGTGCCAGCTCACCAGGGACAGCAAATGAAAAACTGTTTTTT; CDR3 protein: CASSPGTANEKLFF
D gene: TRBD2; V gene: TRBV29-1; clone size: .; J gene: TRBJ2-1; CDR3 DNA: TGCAGCGTGGGGAGCACCCGCGGGGGTGGAAGTGAGCAGTTCTTC; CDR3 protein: CSVGSTRGGGSEQFF
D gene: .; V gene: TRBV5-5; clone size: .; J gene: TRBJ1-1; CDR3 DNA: TGTGCCAGCAGTAGCAACCCACAGGGATCGGACACTGAAGCTTTCTTT; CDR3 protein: CASSSNPQGSDTEAFF
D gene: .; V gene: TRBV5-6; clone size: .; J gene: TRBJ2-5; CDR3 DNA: TGTGCCAGCAGCACGCTCTCAGACCAAGGGACCCAGTACTTC; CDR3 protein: CASSTLSDQGTQYF
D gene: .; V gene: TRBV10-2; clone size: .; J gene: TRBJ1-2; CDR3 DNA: TGCGCCAGCACCCCAGATTTACAGCAGAAATCTAACTATGGCTACACCTTC; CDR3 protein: CASTPDLQQKSNYGYTF
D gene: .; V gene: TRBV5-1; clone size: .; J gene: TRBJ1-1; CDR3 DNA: TGCGCCAGCAGCTATGGCGGAGGGAACACTGAAGCTTTCTTT; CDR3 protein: CASSYGGGNTEAFF
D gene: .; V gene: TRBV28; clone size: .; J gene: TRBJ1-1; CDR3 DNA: TGTGCCAGCTCCGGACCGCCTATGAACACTGAAGCTTTCTTT; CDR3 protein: CASSGPPMNTEAFF
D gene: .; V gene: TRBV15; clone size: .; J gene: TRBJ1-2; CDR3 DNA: TGTGCCACCAGCGGAGGACGGCGAGCTAACTATGGCTACACCTTC; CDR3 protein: CATSGGRRANYGYTF
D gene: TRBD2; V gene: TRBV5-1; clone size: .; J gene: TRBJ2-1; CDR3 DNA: TGCGCCAGCATATTGGCTAGCGGGACTTACAATGAGCAGTTCTTC; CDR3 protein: CASILASGTYNEQFF
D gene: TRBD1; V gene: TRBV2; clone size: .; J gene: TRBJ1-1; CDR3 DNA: TGTGCCAGCAGGGGGATGGGACAGTCCTTCTTGGGGAACACTGAAGCTTTCTTT; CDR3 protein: CASRGMGQSFLGNTEAFF
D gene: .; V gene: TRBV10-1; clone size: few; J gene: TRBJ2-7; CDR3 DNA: TGCGCCAGGACCTTTAGTGTCCTGGGCGAGCAGTACTTC; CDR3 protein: CARTFSVLGEQYF
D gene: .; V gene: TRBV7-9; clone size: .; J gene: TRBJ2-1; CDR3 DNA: TGTGCCAGCAGTCAACTCGGGTTCTACAATGAGCAGTTCTTC; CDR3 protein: CASSQLGFYNEQFF
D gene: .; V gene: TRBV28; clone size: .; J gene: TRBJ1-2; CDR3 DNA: TGTGCCAGCAGTCCCGTGAGGACTTCGGGCTATGGCTACACCTTC; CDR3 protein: CASSPVRTSGYGYTF
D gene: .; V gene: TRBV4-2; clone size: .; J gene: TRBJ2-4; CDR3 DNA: TGTGCCAGCAGCTCCACTCTTAGCGGAATAGCCAAAAACATTCAGTACTTC; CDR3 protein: CASSSTLSGIAKNIQYF
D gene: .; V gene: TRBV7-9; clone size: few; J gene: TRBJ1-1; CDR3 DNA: TGTGCCAGCAGCTTAGGTGGTGGGGCTTTCTTT; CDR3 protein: CASSLGGGAFF
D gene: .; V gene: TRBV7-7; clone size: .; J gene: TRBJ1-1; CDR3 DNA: TGTGCCAGCAGTCTAGGGTGGAACACTGAAGCTTTCTTT; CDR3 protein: CASSLGWNTEAFF
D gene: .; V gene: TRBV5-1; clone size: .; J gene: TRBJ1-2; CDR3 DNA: TGCGCCAGTATCGGGGGGTTTAGTGGAGGCTACACCTTC; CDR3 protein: CASIGGFSGGYTF
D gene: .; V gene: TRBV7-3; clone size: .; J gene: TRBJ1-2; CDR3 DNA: TGTGCCAGCAGCGCCGGGACGGACTATGGCTACACCTTC; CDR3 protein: CASSAGTDYGYTF
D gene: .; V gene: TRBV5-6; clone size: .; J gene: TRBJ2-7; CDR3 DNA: TGTGCCAGCAGCCCTGGAGGTTTGTCGTTGGGCTACGAGCAGTACTTC; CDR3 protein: CASSPGGLSLGYEQYF
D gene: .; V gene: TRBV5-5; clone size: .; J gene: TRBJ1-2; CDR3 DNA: TGTGCCAGCAGCTTGGCCGGGAGTTATTTGCGCTATGGCTACACCTTC; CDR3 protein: CASSLAGSYLRYGYTF
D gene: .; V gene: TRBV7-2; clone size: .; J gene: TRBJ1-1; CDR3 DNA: TGTGCCAGCAGCTTATTGGAGGGGAGGACTGAAGCTTTCTTT; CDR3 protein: CASSLLEGRTEAFF
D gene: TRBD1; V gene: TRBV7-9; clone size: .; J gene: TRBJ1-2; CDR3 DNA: TGTGCCAGCAGCTCGTCCGGGACAGGGGTTTATGGCTACACCTTC; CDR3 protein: CASSSSGTGVYGYTF
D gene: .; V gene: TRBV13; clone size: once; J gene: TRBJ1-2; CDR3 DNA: TGTGCCAGCAGAGGAGCCAGTAGCAGCTATGGCTACACCTTC; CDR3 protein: CASRGASSSYGYTF
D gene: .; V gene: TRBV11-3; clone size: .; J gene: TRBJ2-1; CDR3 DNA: TGTGCCAGCAGCTTAATGGGAGGGGGCTACAATGAGCAGTTCTTC; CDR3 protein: CASSLMGGGYNEQFF
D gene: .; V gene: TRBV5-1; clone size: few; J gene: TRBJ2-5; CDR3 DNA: TGCGCCAGCAGCTTGAGGTCCGAGACCCAGTACTTC; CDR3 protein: CASSLRSETQYF
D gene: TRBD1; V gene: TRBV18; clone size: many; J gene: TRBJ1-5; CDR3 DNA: TGTGCCAGCTCACGGGGACAGACCAATCAGCCCCAGCATTTT; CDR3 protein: CASSRGQTNQPQHF
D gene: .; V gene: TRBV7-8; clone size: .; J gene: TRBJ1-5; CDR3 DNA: TGTGCCAGCAGCCCGCGGGACGGCCGGGATCAGCCCCAGCATTTT; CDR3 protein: CASSPRDGRDQPQHF
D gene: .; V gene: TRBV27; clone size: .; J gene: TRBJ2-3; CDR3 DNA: TGTGCCAGCAACGCTCGGCAGGGAGTCGTGGATACGCAGTATTTT; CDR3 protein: CASNARQGVVDTQYF
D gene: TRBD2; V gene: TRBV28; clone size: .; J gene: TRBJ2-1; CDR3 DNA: TGTGCCAGCAACGGGCTAGCGGGAGCAAGCTCCTACAATGAGCAGTTCTTC; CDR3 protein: CASNGLAGASSYNEQFF
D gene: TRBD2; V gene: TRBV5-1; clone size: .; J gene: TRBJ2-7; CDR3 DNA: TGCGCCAGCAGGGTATTAGCGGGAGGATCCTACGAGCAGTACTTC; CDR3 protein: CASRVLAGGSYEQYF
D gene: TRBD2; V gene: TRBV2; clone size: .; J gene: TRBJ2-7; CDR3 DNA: TGTGCCAGCCGCCCGGGACTAGCGGGAGGGAGTGCCCCCTACGAGCAGTACTTC; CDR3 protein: CASRPGLAGGSAPYEQYF
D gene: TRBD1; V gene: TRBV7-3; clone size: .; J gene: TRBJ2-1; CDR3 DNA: TGTGCCAGCAGCCTGACAGGGGGCGCGATGAATGAGCAGTTCTTC; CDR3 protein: CASSLTGGAMNEQFF
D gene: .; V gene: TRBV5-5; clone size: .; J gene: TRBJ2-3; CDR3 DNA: TGTGCCAGCAGCTCCTACGTACGGTGGGGCACAGATACGCAGTATTTT; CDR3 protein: CASSSYVRWGTDTQYF
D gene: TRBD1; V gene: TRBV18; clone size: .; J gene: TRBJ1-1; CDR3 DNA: TGTGCCAGCTCAGAAGGACAGGGAAACACTGAAGCTTTCTTT; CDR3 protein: CASSEGQGNTEAFF
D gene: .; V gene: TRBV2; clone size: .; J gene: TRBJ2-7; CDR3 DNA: TGTGCCAGCACCTCAGGTACGGCCAGCGGGCAGTACTTC; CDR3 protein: CASTSGTASGQYF
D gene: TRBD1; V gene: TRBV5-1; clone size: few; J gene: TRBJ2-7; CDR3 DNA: TGCGCCAGCAGAGACAGGACAGGGGACTACGAGCAGTACTTC; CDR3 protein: CASRDRTGDYEQYF
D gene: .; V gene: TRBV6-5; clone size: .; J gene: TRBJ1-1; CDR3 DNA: TGTGCCAGCAGTTACAGGCCGACAGGGAACACTGAAGCTTTCTTT; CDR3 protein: CASSYRPTGNTEAFF
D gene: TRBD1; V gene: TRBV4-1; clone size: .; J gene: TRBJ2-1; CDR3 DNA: TGCGCCAGCAGCCAAGCCCCAGGGGGCGCCTACAATGAGCAGTTCTTC; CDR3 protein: CASSQAPGGAYNEQFF